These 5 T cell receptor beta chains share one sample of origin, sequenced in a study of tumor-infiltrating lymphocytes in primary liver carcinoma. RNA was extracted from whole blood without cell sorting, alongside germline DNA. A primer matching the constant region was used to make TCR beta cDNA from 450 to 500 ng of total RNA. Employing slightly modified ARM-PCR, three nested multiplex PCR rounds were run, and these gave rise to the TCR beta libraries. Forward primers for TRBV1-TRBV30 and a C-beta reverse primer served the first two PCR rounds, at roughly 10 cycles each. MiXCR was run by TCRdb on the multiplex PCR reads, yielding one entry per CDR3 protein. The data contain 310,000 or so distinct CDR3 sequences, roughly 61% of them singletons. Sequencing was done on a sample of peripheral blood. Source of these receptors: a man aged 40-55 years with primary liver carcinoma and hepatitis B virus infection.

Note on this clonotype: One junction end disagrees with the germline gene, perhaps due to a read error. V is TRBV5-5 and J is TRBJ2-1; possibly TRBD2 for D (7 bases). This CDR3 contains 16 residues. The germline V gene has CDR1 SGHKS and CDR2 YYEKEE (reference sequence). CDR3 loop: CASSPGGGSSHNELFF. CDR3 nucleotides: TGTGCCAGCAGCCCGGGGGGCGGGAGTTCCCACAATGAGCTGTTCTTC. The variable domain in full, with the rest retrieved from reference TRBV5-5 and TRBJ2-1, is DAGVTQSPTHLIKTRGQQVTLRCSPISGHKSVSWYQQVLGQGPQFIFQYYEKEERGRGNFPDRFSARQFPNYSSELNVNALLLGDSALYLCASSPGGGSSHNELFFGPGTRLTVL.

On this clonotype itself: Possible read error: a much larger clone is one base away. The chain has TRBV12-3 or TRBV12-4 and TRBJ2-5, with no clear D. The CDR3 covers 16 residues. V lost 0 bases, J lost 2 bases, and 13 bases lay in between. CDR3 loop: CASSLAQESAQETQYF. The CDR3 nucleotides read TGTGCCAGCAGTTTAGCGCAGGAGTCAGCTCAAGAGACCCAGTACTTC.

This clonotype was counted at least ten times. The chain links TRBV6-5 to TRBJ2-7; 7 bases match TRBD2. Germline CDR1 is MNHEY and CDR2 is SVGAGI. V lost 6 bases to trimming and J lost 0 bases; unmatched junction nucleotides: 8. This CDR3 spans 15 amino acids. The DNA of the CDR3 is TGTGCCAGCAGGGTAGCGGGTTTGAGCTCCTACGAGCAGTACTTC. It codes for CASRVAGLSSYEQYF.

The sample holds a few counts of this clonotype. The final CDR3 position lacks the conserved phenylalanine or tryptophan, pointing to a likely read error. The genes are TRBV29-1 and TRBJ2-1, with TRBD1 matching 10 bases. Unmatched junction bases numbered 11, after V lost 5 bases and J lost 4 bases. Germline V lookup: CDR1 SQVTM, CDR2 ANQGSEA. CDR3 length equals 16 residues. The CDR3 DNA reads TGCAGCGTTATTGATCCCGGGGGACAGGGGTACAATGAGCAGTTCCTC. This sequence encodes CSVIDPGGQGYNEQFL.

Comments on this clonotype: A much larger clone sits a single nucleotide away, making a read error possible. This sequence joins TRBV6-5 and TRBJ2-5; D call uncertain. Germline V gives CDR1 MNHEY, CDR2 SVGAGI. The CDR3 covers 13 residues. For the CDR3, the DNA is TGTGCCATCTCCCCGGGCGCCCAAGATACCCAGTACTTC. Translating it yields CAISPGAQDTQYF.